This record looks at one T cell receptor (beta chain) sequence and its context. The antigen is not known. Per the original methods: The distant-metastasis classifier for papillary thyroid cancer was built from CDR3 differences across clinicopathological groups. Using MiXCR, TCRdb reanalyzed the PCR reads. TCRdb's processing, not the authors', yielded these V and J calls. The sample consists of 30,000 to 45,000 clones, around half of them appearing once. This specimen comes from a study of metastatic and nonmetastatic thyroid tumors. Study context: Thyroid patients, malignant and benign, had repertoires compared across blood and tumor or nodule tissue. Points from the study as a whole: The study reportedly found significantly higher TCR beta diversity in malignant thyroid tumors than benign nodules, in blood and tumor.

No patient received treatment before thyroid surgery. V was cut by 2 bases and J by 8 bases, with 12 bases left in between. The CDR3 spans 13 residues. This sequence joins TRBV12-3 or TRBV12-4 and TRBJ1-1; weak D call: TRBD1 (5 bases). The origin of this receptor is a male donor with papillary thyroid cancer or a benign thyroid nodule (not recorded which). Some clones in this sample may be carry-over from other donors' samples. The specimen sequenced was tumor tissue. The CDR3 spells CASSLQGTSEAFF. In nucleotides, the CDR3 is TGTGCCAGCAGTTTACAGGGAACTTCAGAAGCTTTCTTT.